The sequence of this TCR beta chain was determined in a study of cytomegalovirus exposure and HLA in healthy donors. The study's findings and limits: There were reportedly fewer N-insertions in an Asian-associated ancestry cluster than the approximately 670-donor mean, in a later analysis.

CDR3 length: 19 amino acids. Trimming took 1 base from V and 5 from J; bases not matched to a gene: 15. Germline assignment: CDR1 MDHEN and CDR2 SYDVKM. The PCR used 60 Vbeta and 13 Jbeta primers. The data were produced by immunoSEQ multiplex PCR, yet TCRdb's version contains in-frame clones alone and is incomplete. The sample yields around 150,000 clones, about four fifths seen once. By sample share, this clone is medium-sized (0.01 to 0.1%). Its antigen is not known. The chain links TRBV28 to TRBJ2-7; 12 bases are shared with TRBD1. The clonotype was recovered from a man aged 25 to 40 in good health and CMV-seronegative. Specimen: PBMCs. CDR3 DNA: TGTGCCAGCAGTTTATACGATCGGAGAAAAGGGACAGGGGGCGACGAGCAGTACTTC. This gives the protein CASSLYDRRKGTGGDEQYF.